Shown below are 6 T cell receptor beta chains from a single sample sequenced in a study of T cells in Graves' hyperthyroidism and ophthalmopathy (dated by TCRdb to the late 2010s). The library was made by multiplex PCR. TCRdb names Illumina HiSeq 2000 as the instrument used. The TCR beta CDR3 regions were amplified from RNA transcripts. For the first round of RT-PCR on the TCR CDR3, the HTBI primer set was used together with the Qiagen OneStep RT-PCR kit. TCRdb reanalyzed the raw reads on its own, using fastp at Q25 for trimming and MiXCR for clone calling, and kept in-frame beta chains. Identical CDR3 protein sequences are pooled into one entry, listed with their most common genes and DNA. The sample table shows about half a million distinct CDR3 sequences, and about 20% are seen once. The ten largest make up around 27% of the sample. Sequenced: blood. These receptors were obtained from a man aged 18-30 years with Graves' hyperthyroidism.

This clonotype has a count of ten or more. The V call is TRBV6-1, the J call TRBJ1-2; D ambiguous. Germline values: CDR1 MNHNS, CDR2 SASEGT. Trimming stripped 1 base from V and 8 bases from J, with 8 bases between. This CDR3 comprises 12 residues. The CDR3 protein is CASSEGFGGYTF. The CDR3 DNA reads TGTGCCAGCAGTGAAGGGTTCGGGGGCTACACCTTC.

This clonotype was counted ten times or more. V is TRBV5-1 and J is TRBJ1-1, with D hard to call. V dropped 4 bases and J dropped 3 bases, with 19 bases sitting between them. There are 16 residues in the CDR3. The V gene's germline CDR1 is SGHRS and CDR2 YFSETQ. The CDR3 sequence: CASSVPGLGRDTEAFF. The DNA of the CDR3 is TGCGCCAGCAGCGTTCCTGGACTGGGGAGGGACACTGAAGCTTTCTTT.

The table lists this clonotype with a few counts. The V call is TRBV6-2 or TRBV6-3, the J call TRBJ2-7; D possibly corresponds to TRBD2 (6 bases). The germline CDR1 and CDR2 sequences are MNHEY and SVGEGT. Deletions cut 5 bases from V and 0 bases from J, with 29 bases between. The CDR3 runs to 20 residues. CDR3 DNA: TGTGCCAGCAGTCGCGGGATAGGGGAGATCCACTTTCTCAGCTCCTACGAGCAGTACTTC. Protein product: CASSRGIGEIHFLSSYEQYF.

The table lists this clonotype with many counts. V gene TRBV12-3 or TRBV12-4 combines with J gene TRBJ1-5; possibly TRBD1 for D (6 bases). This CDR3 spans 14 amino acids. V gave up 6 bases and J gave up 2 bases, with 11 bases separating them. The DNA for the CDR3 is TGTGCCAGCAGACCTCGGACAGGCAATCAGCCCCAGCATTTT. Amino acids: CASRPRTGNQPQHF.

This sequence joins TRBV12-3 or TRBV12-4 and TRBJ1-2; D possibly corresponds to TRBD1 (6 bases). Trimming cost V 5 bases and J 11 bases, with 18 bases left between them. There are 13 residues in the CDR3. The CDR3 loop is CASSISGTQGYTF. CDR3 coding DNA: TGTGCCAGCAGTATCAGCGGGACACAGGGTTACACCTTC.

The chain is built from TRBV6-1 and TRBJ2-5; TRBD2 agrees at 8 bases. This CDR3 has 14 residues. Losses at the gene ends were 11 bases for V and 2 bases for J; bases not matched to a gene: 10. CDR1 and CDR2 from the germline V gene are MNHNS and SASEGT. The CDR3: CAGNLAGTQETQYF. CDR3 nucleotides: TGTGCCGGCAACCTAGCGGGTACTCAAGAGACCCAGTACTTC.